The 15 T cell receptor beta chains below were found in one sample sequenced in a study of OX40 agonist ivuxolimab in advanced cancers. Produced via immunoSEQ multiplex PCR; TCRdb's table is partial and in-frame only. The sample lists 40,000 to 60,000 clones, about 80% occurring once. This material consisted of CD4+ or CD8+ T cells sorted from blood, taken in a trial of the OX40 agonist ivuxolimab. These receptors came from an adult with an advanced solid tumor such as melanoma, head and neck, liver or kidney cancer.

DNA for the CDR3: TGTGCCAGCAGGCAAGGGGCCGGCACTGAAGCTTTCTTT. This sequence encodes CASRQGAGTEAFF. The chain is built from TRBV6-5 and TRBJ1-1; maybe TRBD1 (5 bases). Germline CDR1 reads MNHEY; CDR2 reads SVGAGI. The CDR3 loop spans 13 amino acids. With 6 bases removed from V and 4 bases from J, the gap between germline ends came to 12 bases.

This chain links TRBV29-1 with TRBJ2-5; 9 bases map to TRBD1. Per germline, CDR1 SQVTM and CDR2 ANQGSEA. The CDR3 is 14 residues long. V was pared by 5 bases and J by 5 bases, with 9 bases of the junction left unmatched. CDR3 region: CSVKNRGLGETQYF. The CDR3 DNA reads TGCAGCGTTAAAAACAGGGGGCTCGGGGAGACCCAGTACTTC.

The chain links TRBV11-3 to TRBJ2-3; D unresolved. The CDR3 runs to 16 residues. Germline CDR1 reads SGHNT; CDR2 reads YENEEA. V gave up 0 bases and J gave up 2 bases, with 12 bases separating them. The CDR3 nucleotides are TGTGCCAGCAGCTTAGAGGTCCGGACCTCCACAGATACGCAGTATTTT. Protein product: CASSLEVRTSTDTQYF.

This clone was detected only a few times. J is TRBJ2-2 and V is TRBV5-1; 8 positions agree with TRBD2. V trimming: 0 bases; J trimming: 0 bases; junction bases outside the gene matches: 1. The germline gives CDR1 SGHRS, CDR2 YFSETQ. CDR3 length: 16 amino acids. CDR3 loop: CASSLAGGANTGELFF. As DNA, the CDR3 is TGCGCCAGCAGCTTGGCCGGGGGGGCGAACACCGGGGAGCTGTTTTTT.

The chain employs TRBV27 and TRBJ2-7; maybe TRBD1 (5 bases). Germline loops: CDR1 MNHEY, CDR2 SMNVEV (reference sequence). The V and J ends lost 1 base and 0 bases respectively, with 10 bases between them. The CDR3 sequence is 15 residues long. The CDR3 region has the DNA TGTGCCAGCAGTTTATGGCAGGGCTCCTCCTACGAGCAGTACTTC. Translated: CASSLWQGSSYEQYF.

The V call is TRBV6-6, the J call TRBJ2-7; 9 bases match TRBD1. Germline V gene sequence: CDR1 MNHNY, CDR2 SVGAGI (reference sequence). CDR3 length: 14 residues. The ends lost 7 bases at V and 6 bases at J; junction bases unmatched: 10. This CDR3 is CASTEGQGHGEQYF. CDR3 sequence (DNA): TGTGCCAGCACCGAAGGACAGGGGCATGGCGAGCAGTACTTC.

The chain carries TRBV7-9 and TRBJ2-1; D uncertain. Germline-derived CDR1 and CDR2 are SEHNR and FQNEAQ (reference sequence). V lost 1 base, J lost 7 bases, and 11 bases lay in between. The CDR3 consists of 14 residues. In DNA form, the CDR3 reads TGTGCCAGCAGCTTAGTTAGGTTCGGGAATGAGCAGTTCTTC. Amino acids: CASSLVRFGNEQFF. The full variable domain, with the rest looked up from reference TRBV7-9 and TRBJ2-1, is DTGVSQNPRHKITKRGQNVTFRCDPISEHNRLYWYRQTLGQGPEFLTYFQNEAQLEKSRLLSDRFSAERPKGSFSTLEIQRTEQGDSAMYLCASSLVRFGNEQFFGPGTRLTVL.

The chain carries TRBV6-1 and TRBJ2-7; no definite D call. V lost 8 bases to trimming and J lost 4 bases, with 6 bases between them. The CDR3 has 10 amino acids. The germline gives CDR1 MNHNS, CDR2 SASEGT. The CDR3 reads CASGRYEQYF. DNA of the CDR3: TGTGCCAGCGGTCGTTACGAGCAGTACTTC.

V usage is TRBV6-1 and J usage is TRBJ2-1; perhaps D is TRBD1 or TRBD2 (6 bases each). V dropped 2 bases and J dropped 9 bases, with 26 bases sitting between them. The CDR3 is 18 amino acids. The germline V gene has CDR1 MNHNS and CDR2 SASEGT. Here the CDR3 DNA reads TGTGCCAGCAGTGAAAGGGTAGGGGGGACCAAGACCCGTATTGAGCAGTTCTTC. This codes for CASSERVGGTKTRIEQFF.

The V call is TRBV9, the J call TRBJ1-6; 12 bases match TRBD1. Germline V gives CDR1 SGDLS, CDR2 YYNGEE. The length of the CDR3 is 18 residues. V dropped 1 base and J dropped 10; count of bases not matched to a gene: 12. This CDR3 reads CASSVTGTGGVLGSPLHF. Written as DNA, the CDR3 is TGTGCCAGCAGCGTAACTGGGACAGGGGGCGTTCTTGGGTCACCCCTCCACTTT.

The chain recombines TRBV5-4 with TRBJ1-6, with a possible D match to TRBD1 (5 bases). The V gene's germline CDR1 is SGHNT and CDR2 YYREEE (reference sequence). This CDR3 has 15 amino acids. Trimming left V 0 bases short and J 9 bases short, with 13 bases between. CDR3 DNA sequence: TGTGCCAGCAGCTTGGCGGACCAGGGCGGTTCACCCCTCCACTTT. Protein: CASSLADQGGSPLHF.

The chain carries TRBV5-1 and TRBJ1-3; D not certain. This CDR3 has 13 amino acids. V lost 0 bases and J 2 bases, leaving 3 bases between the germline ends. Germline V lookup: CDR1 SGHRS, CDR2 YFSETQ. DNA of the CDR3: TGCGCCAGCAGCTTGGGGGCTGGAAACACCATATATTTT. Translation gives CASSLGAGNTIYF.

This clone was seen just once. The rearrangement uses TRBV7-9 and TRBJ2-5; D possibly matches TRBD1 or TRBD2 (5 bases each). This CDR3 has 15 residues. Trimming removed 0 bases at V and 5 bases at J, with 13 bases between. Germline values: CDR1 SEHNR, CDR2 FQNEAQ (reference sequence). The CDR3, as DNA: TGTGCCAGCAGCTTAGCGGAGGTGGGGCGGGAGACCCAGTACTTC. Translated, it gives CASSLAEVGRETQYF.

CDR3 sequence: CASSLASGGGPYGYTF. CDR3 nucleotide sequence: TGTGCCAGCAGCTTAGCGTCGGGAGGGGGCCCCTATGGCTACACCTTC. The V gene is TRBV7-9, the J gene TRBJ1-2; 7 positions match TRBD1. The CDR3 spans 16 residues. V dropped 0 bases and J dropped 4; count of bases not matched to a gene: 8. CDR1 is SEHNR, CDR2 FQNEAQ, per germline (reference sequence).

The V call is TRBV2, the J call TRBJ2-1; TRBD2 matches at 10 bases. The CDR3 covers 15 residues. Germline CDR1 is SNHLY and CDR2 is FYNNEI. J gave up 10 bases and V 6 bases, and 12 bases lay outside the gene matches. This CDR3 reads CASSLGSGGAGEQFF. The CDR3 DNA sequence: TGTGCCAGCAGCCTTGGAAGCGGGGGGGCAGGCGAGCAGTTCTTC.